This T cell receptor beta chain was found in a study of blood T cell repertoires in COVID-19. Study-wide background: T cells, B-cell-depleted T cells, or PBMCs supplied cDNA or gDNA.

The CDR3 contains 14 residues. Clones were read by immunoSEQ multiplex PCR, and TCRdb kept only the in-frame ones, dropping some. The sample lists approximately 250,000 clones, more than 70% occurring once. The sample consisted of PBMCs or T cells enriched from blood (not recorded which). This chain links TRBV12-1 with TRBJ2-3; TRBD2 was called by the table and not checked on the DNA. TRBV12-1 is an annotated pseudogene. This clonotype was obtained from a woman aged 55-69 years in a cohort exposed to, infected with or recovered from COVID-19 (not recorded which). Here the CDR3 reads CASSYSGIPDTQYF. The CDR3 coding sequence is TGTGCCAGCAGCTATAGCGGGATACCAGATACGCAGTATTTT.